This entry concerns a single TCR beta chain. Its antigen is not known. Treatment given: approximately 18 received Ad26.COV2.S at low or high dose, single or two shots; 5 received placebo; per-sample allocation not given. Day 63 after the first vaccine or placebo injection was the time point for sampling. The entry originates in a study of Ad26.COV2.S vaccination and SARS-CoV-2 variants. Across the whole study: As a participant in COV1001, the donor was in the Ad26.COV2.S trial arm. The vaccine Ad26.COV2.S was put into the muscle once, or twice with 56 days between. Study-level points and caveats: Similar non-spike TCR breadth was observed in recipients of vaccine and of placebo. From the TCR breadth and depth analyses, total T cell responses may have been underestimated.

Measured with immunoSEQ multiplex PCR; TCRdb has only the in-frame clones, and not every one. Here the sample spans under 500,000 clones, 92% being singletons. Trimming removed 9 bases from V and 6 bases from J; junction bases left unmatched: 15. The CDR3 has 15 amino acids. Germline V gives CDR1 SNHLY, CDR2 FYNNEI. The chain carries TRBV2 and TRBJ2-7, with TRBD2 identical over 9 bases. This sequence originates from a person aged 18-60 years who received the Ad26.COV2.S COVID-19 vaccine or a placebo. The sequenced sample was peripheral blood, obtained in a trial of Ad26.COV2.S vaccine versus placebo. CDR3 loop: CASRATAGGPGEQYF. Written as DNA, the CDR3 is TGTGCCAGTAGGGCCACGGCGGGGGGGCCGGGCGAGCAGTACTTC. Full variable domain (remainder filled in from reference TRBV2 and TRBJ2-7): EPEVTQTPSHQVTQMGQEVILRCVPISNHLYFYWYRQILGQKVEFLVSFYNNEISEKSEIFDDQFSVERPDGSNFTLKIRSTKLEDSAMYFCASRATAGGPGEQYFGPGTRLTVT.